This T cell receptor (beta chain) appears in the sequencing data of a study of beta chain features in type 1 diabetes. Findings and limits, study-wide: TCRB repertoires of naive, central memory and Treg cells appeared more similar among patients than among healthy donors. VDJ junctions in type 1 diabetes patients carried more deletions and fewer insertions. Shortening that was moderate but significant affected the TCRB CDR3s of Type 1 diabetes patients in all four CD4+ subsets.

Expressed TCRB transcripts got sequenced, as all isolated RNA was reverse transcribed. Here immunoSEQ multiplex PCR was the method, and the copy in TCRdb shows in-frame clones only, minus some. The profile shows roughly 50,000 clones, 42% of them singletons. Germline V gene sequence: CDR1 ENHRY, CDR2 SYGVKD. V shed 8 bases and J shed 6 bases, with 11 bases lying between them. The CDR3 extends over 13 amino acids. About this clone itself: Its antigen is not identified.

Input material: Tregs from blood. The TCR sequence derives from a man aged 25-45 years with type 1 diabetes. The gene calls are TRBV10-3 and TRBJ1-6; tentatively, D is TRBD1 (6 bases). The chain's CDR3 is CAISGALNSPLHF. CDR3 DNA sequence: TGTGCCATCTCAGGGGCCCTTAATTCACCCCTCCACTTT.